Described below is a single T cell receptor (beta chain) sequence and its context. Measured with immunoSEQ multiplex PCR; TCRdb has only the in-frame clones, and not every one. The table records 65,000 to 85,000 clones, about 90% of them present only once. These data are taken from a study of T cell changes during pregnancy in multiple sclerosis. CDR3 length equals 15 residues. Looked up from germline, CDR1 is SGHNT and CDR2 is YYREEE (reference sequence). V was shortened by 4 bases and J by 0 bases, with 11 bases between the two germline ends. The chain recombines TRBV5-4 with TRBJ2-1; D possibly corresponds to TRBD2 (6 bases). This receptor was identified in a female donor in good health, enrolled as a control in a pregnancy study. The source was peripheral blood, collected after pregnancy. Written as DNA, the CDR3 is TGTGCCAGCAGCCAGGAGGGTAGCTCCTACAATGAGCAGTTCTTC. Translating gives CASSQEGSSYNEQFF.